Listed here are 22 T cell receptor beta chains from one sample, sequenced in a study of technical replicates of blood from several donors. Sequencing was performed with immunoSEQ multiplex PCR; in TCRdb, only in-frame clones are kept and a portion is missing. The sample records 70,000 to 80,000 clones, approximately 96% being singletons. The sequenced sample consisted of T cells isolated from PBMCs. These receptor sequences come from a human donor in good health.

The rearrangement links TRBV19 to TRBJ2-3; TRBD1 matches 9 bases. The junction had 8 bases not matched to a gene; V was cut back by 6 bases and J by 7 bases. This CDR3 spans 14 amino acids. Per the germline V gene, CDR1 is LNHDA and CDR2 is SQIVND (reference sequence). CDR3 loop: CASRGQGLGYTQYF. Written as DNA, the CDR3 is TGTGCCAGTAGGGGACAGGGATTAGGATATACGCAGTATTTT.

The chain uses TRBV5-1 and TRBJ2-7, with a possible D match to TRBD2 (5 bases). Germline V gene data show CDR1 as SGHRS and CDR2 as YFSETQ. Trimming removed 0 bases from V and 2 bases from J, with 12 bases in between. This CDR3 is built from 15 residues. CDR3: CASSLAGGRTYEQYF. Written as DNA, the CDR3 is TGCGCCAGCAGCTTGGCCGGCGGGCGTACCTACGAGCAGTACTTC.

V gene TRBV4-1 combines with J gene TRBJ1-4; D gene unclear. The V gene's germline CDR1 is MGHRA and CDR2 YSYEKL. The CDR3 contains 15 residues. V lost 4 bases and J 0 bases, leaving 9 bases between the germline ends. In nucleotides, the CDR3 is TGCGCCAGCAGCCCCCCAGGTGCAACTAATGAAAAACTGTTTTTT. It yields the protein CASSPPGATNEKLFF.

The CDR3 DNA reads TGTGCCAGCAGCTCCGGACAGGGGTATGGCTACACCTTC. Translating gives CASSSGQGYGYTF. The V gene is TRBV11-2, the J gene TRBJ1-2; 9 bases map to TRBD1. CDR3 length: 13 residues. Germline assignment: CDR1 SGHAT and CDR2 FQNNGV. Trimming at V came to 4 bases and at J to 5 bases, leaving 2 bases not matched to a gene. Full variable domain (outside the CDR3, taken from reference TRBV11-2 and TRBJ1-2): EAGVAQSPRYKIIEKRQSVAFWCNPISGHATLYWYQQILGQGPKLLIQFQNNGVVDDSQLPKDRFSAERLKGVDSTLKIQPAKLEDSAVYLCASSSGQGYGYTFGSGTRLTVV.

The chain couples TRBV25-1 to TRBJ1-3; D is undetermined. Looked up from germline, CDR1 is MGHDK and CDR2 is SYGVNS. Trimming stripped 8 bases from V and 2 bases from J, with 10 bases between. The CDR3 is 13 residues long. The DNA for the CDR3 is TGTGCCAGCTCGGACGGGGCTGGAAACACCATATATTTT. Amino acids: CASSDGAGNTIYF.

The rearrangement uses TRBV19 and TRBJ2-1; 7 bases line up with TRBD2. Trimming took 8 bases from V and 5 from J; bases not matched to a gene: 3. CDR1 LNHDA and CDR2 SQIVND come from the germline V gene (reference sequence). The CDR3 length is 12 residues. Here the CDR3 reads CASLAENNEQFF. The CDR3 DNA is TGTGCCAGTCTAGCGGAAAACAATGAGCAGTTCTTC.

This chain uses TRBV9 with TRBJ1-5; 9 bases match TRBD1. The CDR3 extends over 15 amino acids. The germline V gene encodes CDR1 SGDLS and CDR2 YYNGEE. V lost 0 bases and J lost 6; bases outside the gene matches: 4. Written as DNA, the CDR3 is TGTGCCAGCAGCGTAGATACGGGACAGGGTCAGCCCCAGCATTTT. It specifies CASSVDTGQGQPQHF.

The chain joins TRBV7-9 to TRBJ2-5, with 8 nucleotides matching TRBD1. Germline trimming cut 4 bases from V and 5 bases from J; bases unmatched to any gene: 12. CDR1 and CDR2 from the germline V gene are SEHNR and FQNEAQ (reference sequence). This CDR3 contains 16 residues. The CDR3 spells CASSSLPGQGRETQYF. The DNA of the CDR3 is TGTGCCAGCAGCTCCCTCCCCGGACAGGGCAGGGAGACCCAGTACTTC. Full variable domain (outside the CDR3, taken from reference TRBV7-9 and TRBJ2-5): DTGVSQNPRHKITKRGQNVTFRCDPISEHNRLYWYRQTLGQGPEFLTYFQNEAQLEKSRLLSDRFSAERPKGSFSTLEIQRTEQGDSAMYLCASSSLPGQGRETQYFGPGTRLLVL.

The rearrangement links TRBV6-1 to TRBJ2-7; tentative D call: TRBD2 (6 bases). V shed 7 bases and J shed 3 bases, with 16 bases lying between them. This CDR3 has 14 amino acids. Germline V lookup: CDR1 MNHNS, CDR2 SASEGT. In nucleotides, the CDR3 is TGTGCCAGCACGGGAGACCTCGCAGTCTACGAGCAGTACTTC. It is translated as CASTGDLAVYEQYF.

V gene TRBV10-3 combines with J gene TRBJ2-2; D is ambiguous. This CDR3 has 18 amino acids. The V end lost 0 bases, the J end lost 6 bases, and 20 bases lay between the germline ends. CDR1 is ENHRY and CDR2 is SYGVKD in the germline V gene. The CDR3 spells CAISESSVGQVVAGELFF. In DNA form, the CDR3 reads TGTGCCATCAGTGAGTCGTCAGTTGGGCAAGTAGTGGCCGGGGAGCTGTTTTTT.

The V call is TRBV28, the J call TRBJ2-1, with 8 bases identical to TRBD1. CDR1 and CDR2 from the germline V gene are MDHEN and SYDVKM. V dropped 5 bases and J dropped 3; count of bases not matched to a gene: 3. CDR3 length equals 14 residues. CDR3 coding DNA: TGTGCCAGCAGTCCCGGACAGGGCTACAATGAGCAGTTCTTC. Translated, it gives CASSPGQGYNEQFF.

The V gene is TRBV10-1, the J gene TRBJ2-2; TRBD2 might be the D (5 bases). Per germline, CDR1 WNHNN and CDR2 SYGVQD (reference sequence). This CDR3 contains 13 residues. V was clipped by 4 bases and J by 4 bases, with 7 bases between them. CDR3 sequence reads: CASSGGGTGELFF. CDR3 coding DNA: TGCGCCAGCAGTGGAGGAGGCACCGGGGAGCTGTTTTTT.

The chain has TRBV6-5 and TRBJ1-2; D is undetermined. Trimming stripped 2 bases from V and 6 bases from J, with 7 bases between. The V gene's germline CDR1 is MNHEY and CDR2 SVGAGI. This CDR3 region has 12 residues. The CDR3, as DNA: TGTGCCAGCAGTTACCGCGGGGATGGCTACACCTTC. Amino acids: CASSYRGDGYTF.

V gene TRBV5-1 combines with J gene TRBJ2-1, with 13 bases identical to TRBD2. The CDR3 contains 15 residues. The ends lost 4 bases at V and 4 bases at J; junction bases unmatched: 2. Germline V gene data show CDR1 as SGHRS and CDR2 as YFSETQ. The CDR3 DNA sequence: TGCGCCAGCAGCCCGGGACTAGCGGGGTACAATGAGCAGTTCTTC. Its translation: CASSPGLAGYNEQFF.

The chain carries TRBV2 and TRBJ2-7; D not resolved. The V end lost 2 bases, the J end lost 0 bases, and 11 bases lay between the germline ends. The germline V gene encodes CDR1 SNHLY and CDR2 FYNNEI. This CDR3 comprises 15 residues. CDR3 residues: CASSEYGPSSYEQYF. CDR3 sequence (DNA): TGTGCCAGCAGTGAATATGGGCCGAGCTCCTACGAGCAGTACTTC.

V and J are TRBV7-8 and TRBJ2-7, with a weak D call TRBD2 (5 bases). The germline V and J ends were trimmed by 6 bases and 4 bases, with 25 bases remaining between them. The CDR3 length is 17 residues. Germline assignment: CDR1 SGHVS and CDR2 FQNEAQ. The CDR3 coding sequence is TGTGCCAGCAGGCAAATTTTTAGCGCCGACGGGGTTTACGAGCAGTACTTC. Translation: CASRQIFSADGVYEQYF.

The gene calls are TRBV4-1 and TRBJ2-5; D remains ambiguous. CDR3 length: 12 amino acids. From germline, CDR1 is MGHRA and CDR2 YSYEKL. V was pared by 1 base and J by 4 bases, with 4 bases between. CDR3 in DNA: TGCGCCAGCAGCCAAGCCGGAGAGACCCAGTACTTC. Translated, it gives CASSQAGETQYF.

This CDR3 reads CASNEEISAGWIYEQYF. The CDR3 DNA follows: TGTGCCAGCAACGAGGAGATTTCAGCGGGGTGGATCTACGAGCAGTACTTC. J is TRBJ2-7 and V is TRBV2; 7 bases agree with TRBD2. The V gene end was trimmed by 7 bases and the J gene end by 3 bases; junction bases not matched to a gene: 18. The germline V gene has CDR1 SNHLY and CDR2 FYNNEI. The CDR3 has 17 residues.

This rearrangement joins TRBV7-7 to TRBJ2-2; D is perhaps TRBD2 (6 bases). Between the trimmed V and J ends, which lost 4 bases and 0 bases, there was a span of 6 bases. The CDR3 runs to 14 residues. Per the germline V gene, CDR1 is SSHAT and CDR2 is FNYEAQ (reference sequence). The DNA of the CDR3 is TGTGCCAGCAGCTCGGGGGCGAACACCGGGGAGCTGTTTTTT. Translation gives CASSSGANTGELFF.

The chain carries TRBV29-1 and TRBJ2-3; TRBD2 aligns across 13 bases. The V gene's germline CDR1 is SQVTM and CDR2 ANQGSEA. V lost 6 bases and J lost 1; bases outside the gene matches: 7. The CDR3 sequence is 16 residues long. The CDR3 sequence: CSVRGLAGARTDTQYF. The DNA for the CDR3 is TGCAGCGTCCGTGGACTAGCGGGGGCCCGCACAGATACGCAGTATTTT.

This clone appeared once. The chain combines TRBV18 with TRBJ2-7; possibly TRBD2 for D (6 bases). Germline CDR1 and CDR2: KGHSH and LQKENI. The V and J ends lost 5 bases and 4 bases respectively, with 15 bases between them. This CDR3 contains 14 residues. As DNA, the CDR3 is TGTGCCAGCTCAGCGGACTACCGCCGGTACGAGCAGTACTTC. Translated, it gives CASSADYRRYEQYF.

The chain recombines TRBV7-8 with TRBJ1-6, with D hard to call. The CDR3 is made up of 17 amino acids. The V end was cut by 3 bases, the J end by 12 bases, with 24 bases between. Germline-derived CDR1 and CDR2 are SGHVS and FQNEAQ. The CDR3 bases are TGTGCCAGCAGCTTCGGTCCCCCGGCAATGGGAGTTCAACCCCTCCACTTT. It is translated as CASSFGPPAMGVQPLHF.